Here is one T cell receptor (beta chain) with its context. The CDR3 covers 15 residues. CDR1 and CDR2 (germline): MNHNS, SASEGT. V shed 4 bases and J 5 bases; nucleotides not matched to a gene: 9. This entry comes from a study of shared clonotypes between healthy human individuals. Running of the assay took place at deep level. The assay was immunoSEQ multiplex PCR, and TCRdb's table has in-frame clones only and misses some. The sample yields around 600,000 clones, approximately 97% seen once. The specimen sequenced was naive CD4+ T cells sorted from blood. Subset defined: CD45RA+ positively selected. This sequence joins TRBV6-1 and TRBJ2-5, with 8 bases fitting TRBD1. The sequence was obtained from a woman in her thirties in good health. CDR3 sequence (DNA): TGTGCCAGCAGTGCGCCCGGCAGGGGGCTGGAGACCCAGTACTTC. Translation: CASSAPGRGLETQYF.